The subject of this entry is one T cell receptor beta chain. These data originate in a study of shared clonotypes between healthy human individuals. Study details: Per donor, CD8 memory used one plate, CD8 naive used two, CD4 memory used three and CD4 naive used three.

The CDR3 runs 14 residues. Germline V lookup: CDR1 SGHAT, CDR2 FQNNGV. V gave up 5 bases and J gave up 9 bases; unmatched junction bases: 10. Generated by immunoSEQ multiplex PCR, the TCRdb table keeps only in-frame clones and is missing some. There are under 600,000 clones in the sample; nearly 98% occur only once, and 0.3% lies in the top ten. Only CD45RO-negative cells positively selected for CCR7 counted as naive CD8 cells, so terminally differentiated effector memory CD45RA+ cells were excluded. The sample taken for sequencing was naive CD8+ T cells sorted from blood. This receptor was obtained from a man between 25 and 39 years old in good health. V and J are TRBV11-2 and TRBJ2-7, with 10 bases identical to TRBD2. The DNA for the CDR3 is TGTGCCAGCAGCCCCGGGACTAGCGACCCCGGGCAGTACTTC. Its protein product is CASSPGTSDPGQYF.